In this sample, the clone carrying this T cell receptor (beta chain) turned up a few times. As yet, its antigen is unknown. The data are from a study of human T cells and chemical hapten exposure. TCRdb redid the calling of the RACE reads with MiXCR, one entry per CDR3 protein. The sample contains about 190,000 distinct CDR3 sequences, 20% to 25% of which appear only once. Findings and caveats of the study: Versus controls, significantly more large CDR3 similarity clusters arose from expanded TCRs. PT1 expanded TCR numbers tracked positively with patch test score.

Time point denoted: patch test 3, about 24 weeks after DPC sensitization. The treatment was: therapeutic diphenylcyclopropenone sensitization with weekly scalp DPC. The origin of this receptor is a woman in her thirties or forties with alopecia areata. Some clones in this sample may be carry-over from other donors' samples. Source: whole blood, taken in connection with sensitization to the hapten diphenylcyclopropenone (DPC).

The CDR3, as DNA: TGCAGCATAAGCCCCAGGGGGACGGACACAGATACGCAGTATTTT. It encodes CSISPRGTDTDTQYF. V and J are TRBV29-1 and TRBJ2-3, with TRBD1 matching over 7 bases. The CDR3 sequence is 15 residues long. CDR1 SQVTM and CDR2 ANQGSEA come from the germline V gene. With 8 bases clipped from V and 2 bases from J, the junction kept 13 bases outside the gene matches.